The T cell receptor (beta chain) described here comes from a study of blood T cell repertoires in COVID-19. Study in general: Spain, Italy and the United States supplied samples that represented acute and convalescent COVID-19. In each case, the material was cDNA or gDNA derived from T cells, B-cell-depleted T cells, or PBMCs.

Generated by immunoSEQ multiplex PCR, the TCRdb table keeps only in-frame clones and is missing some. The table records over 150,000 clones, 76% of them present only once. V lost 5 bases to trimming and J lost 3 bases, with 14 bases between them. This CDR3 is built from 14 residues. Germline CDR1 MNHNY, CDR2 SVGAGI (reference sequence). The material sequenced was peripheral blood. The clonotype comes from a woman older than 75 with acute or convalescent COVID-19. The rearrangement joins TRBV6-6 to TRBJ2-7; tentatively, D is TRBD1 (6 bases). CDR3 sequence (DNA): TGTGCCAGCAGTAGGACAGTCCACGACTACGAGCAGTACTTC. Translating gives CASSRTVHDYEQYF.